The entry below gives a single T cell receptor (beta chain) sequence along with its context. Antigen specificity is unknown. These data originate in a study of T cells in Graves' hyperthyroidism and ophthalmopathy. For the study at large: Peripheral blood was acquired at first diagnosis, ahead of any therapy whatsoever. Study-wide results and caveats: Among thyroid clonotypes expanded above 0.001, most also appeared in blood. Stable hyperthyroidism was separated from ophthalmopathy by a model based on 13 V-J features. Model-based prediction identified ophthalmopathy a median around 6.5 months prior to its onset.

Researchers took RNA transcripts and amplified the TCR beta CDR3 regions from them. An initial round of RT-PCR targeting the TCR CDR3 relied on the HTBI primer set. TCRdb processed the multiplex PCR reads anew with MiXCR; each CDR3 protein has one entry. This sample has around 620,000 distinct CDR3 sequences, with approximately 15% found just once. Germline V gene data show CDR1 as MNHEY and CDR2 as SVGEGT. Trimming at V came to 10 bases and at J to 3 bases, leaving 13 bases not matched to a gene. The CDR3 runs to 16 residues. The receptor was derived from a woman younger than 35 with Graves' ophthalmopathy. The sequencing input was blood. The genes are TRBV6-2 or TRBV6-3 and TRBJ2-2; 8 nucleotides agree with TRBD1. CDR3 sequence reads: CANPDRAVKDTGELFF. Written as DNA, the CDR3 is TGTGCCAACCCGGACAGGGCAGTTAAGGACACCGGGGAGCTGTTTTTT.